This TCR beta chain emerged from a study of blood T cell repertoires in COVID-19. The CDR3 is 19 amino acids. V shed 0 bases and J 8 bases; nucleotides not matched to a gene: 15. Germline V CDR1 and CDR2: LNHNV, YYDKDF (reference sequence). The repertoire was sequenced with immunoSEQ multiplex PCR; TCRdb's copy has only in-frame clones and lacks some. This table holds about 360,000 clones, more than 85% found once. This receptor was taken from a human donor in a cohort sampled during active COVID-19. This rearrangement joins TRBV15 to TRBJ2-3; 12 bases are a match to TRBD2. What was sequenced was peripheral blood. Here the CDR3 DNA reads TGTGCCACCAGCAGAGAGGCTGGGCGACTAGCGGGAGTACTAAGTACGCAGTATTTT. Its translation: CATSREAGRLAGVLSTQYF.